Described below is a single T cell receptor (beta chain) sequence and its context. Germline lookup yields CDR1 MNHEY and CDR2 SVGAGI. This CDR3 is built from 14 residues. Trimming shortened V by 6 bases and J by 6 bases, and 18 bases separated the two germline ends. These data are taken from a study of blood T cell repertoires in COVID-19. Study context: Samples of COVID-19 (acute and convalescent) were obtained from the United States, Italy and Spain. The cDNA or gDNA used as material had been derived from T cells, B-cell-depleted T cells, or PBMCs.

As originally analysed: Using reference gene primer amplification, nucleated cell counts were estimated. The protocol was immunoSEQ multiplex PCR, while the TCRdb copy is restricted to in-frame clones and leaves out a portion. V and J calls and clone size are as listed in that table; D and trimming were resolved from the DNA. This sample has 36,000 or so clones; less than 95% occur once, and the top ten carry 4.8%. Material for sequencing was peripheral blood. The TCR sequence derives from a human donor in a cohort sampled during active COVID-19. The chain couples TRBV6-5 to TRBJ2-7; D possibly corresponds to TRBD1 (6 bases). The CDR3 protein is CASRDPGHPSEQYF. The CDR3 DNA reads TGTGCCAGCAGGGATCCGGGACACCCCTCCGAGCAGTACTTC.